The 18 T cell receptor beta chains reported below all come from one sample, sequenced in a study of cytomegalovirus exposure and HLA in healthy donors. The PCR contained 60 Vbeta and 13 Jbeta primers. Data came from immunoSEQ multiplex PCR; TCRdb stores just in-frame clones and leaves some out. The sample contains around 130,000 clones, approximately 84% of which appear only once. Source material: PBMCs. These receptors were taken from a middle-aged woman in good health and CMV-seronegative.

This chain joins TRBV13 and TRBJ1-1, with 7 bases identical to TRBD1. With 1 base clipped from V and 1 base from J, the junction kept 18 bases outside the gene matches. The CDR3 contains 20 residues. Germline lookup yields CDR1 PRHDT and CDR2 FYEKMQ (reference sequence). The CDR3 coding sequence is TGTGCCAGCAGCTTAGAAGCCAGGGGGGTGCGGGTTCGGGGGAACACTGAAGCTTTCTTT. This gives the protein CASSLEARGVRVRGNTEAFF.

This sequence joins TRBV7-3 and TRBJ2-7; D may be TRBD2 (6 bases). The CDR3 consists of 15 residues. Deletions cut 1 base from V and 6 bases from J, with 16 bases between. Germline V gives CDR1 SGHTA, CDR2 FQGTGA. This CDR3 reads CASSLNQGPEGEQYF. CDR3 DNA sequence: TGTGCCAGCAGCTTAAATCAGGGACCGGAGGGCGAGCAGTACTTC.

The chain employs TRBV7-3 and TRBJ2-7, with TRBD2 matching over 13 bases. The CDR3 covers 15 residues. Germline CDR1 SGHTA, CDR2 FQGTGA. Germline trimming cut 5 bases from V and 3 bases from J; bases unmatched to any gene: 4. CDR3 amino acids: CASSVGLAGFYEQYF. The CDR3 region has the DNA TGTGCCAGCAGCGTGGGACTAGCGGGGTTCTACGAGCAGTACTTC.

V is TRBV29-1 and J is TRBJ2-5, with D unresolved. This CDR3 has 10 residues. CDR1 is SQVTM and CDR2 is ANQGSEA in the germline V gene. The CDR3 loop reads CTVAGETQYF. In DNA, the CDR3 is TGCACCGTAGCCGGGGAGACCCAGTACTTC.

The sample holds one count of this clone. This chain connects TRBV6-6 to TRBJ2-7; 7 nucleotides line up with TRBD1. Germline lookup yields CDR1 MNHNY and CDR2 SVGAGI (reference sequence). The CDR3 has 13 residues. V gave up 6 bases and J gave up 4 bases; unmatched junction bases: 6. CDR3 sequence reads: CASSPGTAYEQYF. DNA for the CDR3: TGTGCCAGCAGCCCCGGGACAGCGTACGAGCAGTACTTC.

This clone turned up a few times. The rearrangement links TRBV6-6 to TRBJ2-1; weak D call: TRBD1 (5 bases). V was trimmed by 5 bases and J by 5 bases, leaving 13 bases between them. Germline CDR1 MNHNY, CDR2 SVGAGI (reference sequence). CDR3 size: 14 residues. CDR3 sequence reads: CASSPVVGHNEQFF. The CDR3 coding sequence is TGTGCCAGCAGTCCTGTGGTGGGGCACAATGAGCAGTTCTTC.

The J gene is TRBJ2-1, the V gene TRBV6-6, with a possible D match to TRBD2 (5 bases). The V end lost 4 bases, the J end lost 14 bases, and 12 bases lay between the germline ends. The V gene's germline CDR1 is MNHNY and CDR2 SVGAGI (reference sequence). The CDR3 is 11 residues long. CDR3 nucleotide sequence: TGTGCCAGCAGTTCGGAGGCGAGGGAGTTCTTC. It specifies CASSSEAREFF.

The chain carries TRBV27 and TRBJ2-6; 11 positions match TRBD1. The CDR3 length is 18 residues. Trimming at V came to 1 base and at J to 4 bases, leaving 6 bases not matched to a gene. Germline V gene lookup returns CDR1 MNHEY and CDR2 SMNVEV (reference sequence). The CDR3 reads CASSLFGQGAKGANVLTF. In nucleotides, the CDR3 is TGTGCCAGCAGTTTATTCGGACAGGGGGCGAAAGGGGCCAACGTCCTGACTTTC.

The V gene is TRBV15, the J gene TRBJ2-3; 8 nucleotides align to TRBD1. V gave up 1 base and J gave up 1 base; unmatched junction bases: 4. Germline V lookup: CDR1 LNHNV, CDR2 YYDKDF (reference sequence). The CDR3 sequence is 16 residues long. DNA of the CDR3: TGTGCCACCAGCAGAGGCCAGGACAGGGGCACAGATACGCAGTATTTT. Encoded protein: CATSRGQDRGTDTQYF.

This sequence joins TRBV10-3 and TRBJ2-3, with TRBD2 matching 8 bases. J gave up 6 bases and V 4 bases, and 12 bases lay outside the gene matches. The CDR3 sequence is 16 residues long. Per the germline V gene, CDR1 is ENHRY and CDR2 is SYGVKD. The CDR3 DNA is TGTGCCATCAGTGTTGGGAGCGGGAGAGATACTGATACGCAGTATTTT. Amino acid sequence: CAISVGSGRDTDTQYF.

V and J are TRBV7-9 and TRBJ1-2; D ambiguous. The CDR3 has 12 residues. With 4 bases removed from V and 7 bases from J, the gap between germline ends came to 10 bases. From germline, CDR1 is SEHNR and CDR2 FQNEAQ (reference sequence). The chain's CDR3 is CASSSVIFGYTF. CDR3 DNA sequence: TGTGCCAGCAGCTCAGTAATATTTGGCTACACCTTC.

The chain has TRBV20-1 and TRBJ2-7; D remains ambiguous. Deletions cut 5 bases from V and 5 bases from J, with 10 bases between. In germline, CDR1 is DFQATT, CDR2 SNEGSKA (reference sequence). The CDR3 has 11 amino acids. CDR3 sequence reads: CSAGQENEQYF. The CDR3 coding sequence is TGCAGTGCTGGGCAGGAAAACGAGCAGTACTTC.

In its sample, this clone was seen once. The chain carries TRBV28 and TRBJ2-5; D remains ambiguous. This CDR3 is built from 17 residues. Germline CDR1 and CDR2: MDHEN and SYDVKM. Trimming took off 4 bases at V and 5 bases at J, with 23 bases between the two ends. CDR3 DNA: TGTGCCAGCAGTTCTTCCACGACCCTCCTAGAATCGGAGACCCAGTACTTC. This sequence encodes CASSSSTTLLESETQYF. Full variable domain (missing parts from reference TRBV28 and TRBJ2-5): DVKVTQSSRYLVKRTGEKVFLECVQDMDHENMFWYRQDPGLGLRLIYFSYDVKMKEKGDIPEGYSVSREKKERFSLILESASTNQTSMYLCASSSSTTLLESETQYFGPGTRLLVL.

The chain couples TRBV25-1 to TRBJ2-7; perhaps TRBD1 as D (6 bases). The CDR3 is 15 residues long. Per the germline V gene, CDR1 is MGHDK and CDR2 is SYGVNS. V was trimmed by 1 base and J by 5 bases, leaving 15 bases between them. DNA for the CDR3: TGTGCCAGCAGTGAATTTAGGGGGTCTACAAACGAGCAGTACTTC. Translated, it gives CASSEFRGSTNEQYF.

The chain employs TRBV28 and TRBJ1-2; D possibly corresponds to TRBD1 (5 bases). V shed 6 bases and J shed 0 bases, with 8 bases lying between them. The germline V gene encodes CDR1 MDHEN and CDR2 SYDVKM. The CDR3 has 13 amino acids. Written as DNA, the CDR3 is TGTGCCAGCAGGGACACCTCTAACTATGGCTACACCTTC. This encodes CASRDTSNYGYTF.

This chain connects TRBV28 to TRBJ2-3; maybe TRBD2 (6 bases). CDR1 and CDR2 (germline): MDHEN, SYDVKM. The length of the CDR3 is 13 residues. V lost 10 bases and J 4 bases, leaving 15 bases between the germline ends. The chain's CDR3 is CATAAPGADTQYF. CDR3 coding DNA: TGTGCCACCGCGGCGCCGGGGGCAGATACGCAGTATTTT.

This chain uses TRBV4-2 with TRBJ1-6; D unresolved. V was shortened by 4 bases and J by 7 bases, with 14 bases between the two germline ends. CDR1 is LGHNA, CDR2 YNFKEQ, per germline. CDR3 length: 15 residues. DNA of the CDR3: TGTGCCAGCAGCCCCGCGCAGCTGACAAATTCACCCCTCCACTTT. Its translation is CASSPAQLTNSPLHF.

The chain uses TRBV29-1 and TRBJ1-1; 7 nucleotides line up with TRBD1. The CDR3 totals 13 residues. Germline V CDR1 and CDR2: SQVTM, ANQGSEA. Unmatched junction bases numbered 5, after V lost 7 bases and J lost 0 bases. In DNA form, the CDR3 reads TGCAGCGCCGCGACAGGGTTGAACACTGAAGCTTTCTTT. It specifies CSAATGLNTEAFF.